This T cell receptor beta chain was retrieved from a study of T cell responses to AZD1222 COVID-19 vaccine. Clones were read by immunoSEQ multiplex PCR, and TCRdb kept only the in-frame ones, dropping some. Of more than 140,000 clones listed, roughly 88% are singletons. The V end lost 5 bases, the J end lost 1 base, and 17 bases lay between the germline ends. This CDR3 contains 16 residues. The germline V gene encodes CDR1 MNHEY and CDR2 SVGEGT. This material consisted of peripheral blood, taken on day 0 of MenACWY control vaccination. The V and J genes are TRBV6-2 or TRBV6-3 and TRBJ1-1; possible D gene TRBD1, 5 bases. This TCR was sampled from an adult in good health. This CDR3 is CASSRSGGRGNTEAFF. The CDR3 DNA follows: TGTGCCAGCAGTCGTAGTGGGGGTCGGGGGAACACTGAAGCTTTCTTT.